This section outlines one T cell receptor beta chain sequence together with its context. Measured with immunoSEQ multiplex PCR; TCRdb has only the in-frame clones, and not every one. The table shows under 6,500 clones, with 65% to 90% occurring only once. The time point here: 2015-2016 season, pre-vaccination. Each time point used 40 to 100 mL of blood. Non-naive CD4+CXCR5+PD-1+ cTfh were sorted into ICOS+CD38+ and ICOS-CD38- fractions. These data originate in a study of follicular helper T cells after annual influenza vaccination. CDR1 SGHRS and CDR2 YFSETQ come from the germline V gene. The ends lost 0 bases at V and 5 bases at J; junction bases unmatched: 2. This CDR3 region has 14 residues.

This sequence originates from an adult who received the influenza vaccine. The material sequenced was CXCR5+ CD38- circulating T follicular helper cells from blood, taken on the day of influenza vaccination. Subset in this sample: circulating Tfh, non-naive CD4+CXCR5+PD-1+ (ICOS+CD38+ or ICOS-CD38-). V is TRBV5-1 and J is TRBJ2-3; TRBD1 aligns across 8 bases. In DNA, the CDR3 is TGCGCCAGCAGCTTGGCAGGGGGCGTAGATACGCAGTATTTT. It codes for CASSLAGGVDTQYF.